One and the same sample provided the 14 T cell receptor beta chains below, sequenced in a study of long-term antiretroviral therapy in people with HIV. At survey level, the immunoSEQ assay was run in its v3.0 version. Sequencing used immunoSEQ multiplex PCR; TCRdb keeps in-frame clones, though not all of them. Of some 48,000 clones listed, about 86% are singletons. The sample here was unsorted PBMCs, taken 0.8 years after starting antiretroviral therapy. The receptors were sampled from a woman between 18 and 30 years old with HIV.

V usage is TRBV5-6 and J usage is TRBJ2-1; 8 nucleotides line up with TRBD1. The germline CDR1 and CDR2 sequences are SGHDT and YYEEEE. With 2 bases clipped from V and 14 bases from J, the junction kept 3 bases outside the gene matches. The CDR3 is 11 amino acids. The CDR3 protein is CASSFGTGKFF. Here the CDR3 DNA reads TGTGCCAGCAGCTTTGGGACAGGAAAGTTCTTC.

This clone was counted a single time. The V gene is TRBV6-1, the J gene TRBJ2-1; D unresolved. Germline lookup yields CDR1 MNHNS and CDR2 SASEGT. The CDR3 has 15 amino acids. The germline V and J ends were trimmed by 5 bases and 5 bases, with 16 bases remaining between them. For the CDR3, the DNA is TGTGCCAGCAGTACCCGACCCGGTAAAAACAATGAGCAGTTCTTC. This encodes CASSTRPGKNNEQFF.

V usage is TRBV5-1 and J usage is TRBJ2-2; D uncertain. Germline V gives CDR1 SGHRS, CDR2 YFSETQ. The CDR3 extends over 12 amino acids. V was trimmed by 4 bases and J by 5 bases, leaving 6 bases between them. CDR3 sequence: CASSVGTGELFF. The CDR3, as DNA: TGCGCCAGCAGCGTGGGGACCGGGGAGCTGTTTTTT. Drawing the rest from reference TRBV5-1 and TRBJ2-2, the complete variable domain is KAGVTQTPRYLIKTRGQQVTLSCSPISGHRSVSWYQQTPGQGLQFLFEYFSETQRNKGNFPGRFSGRQFSNSRSEMNVSTLELGDSALYLCASSVGTGELFFGEGSRLTVL.

This chain links TRBV19 with TRBJ2-2, with 7 bases matching TRBD2. CDR3 length: 18 amino acids. Germline assignment: CDR1 LNHDA and CDR2 SQIVND (reference sequence). V gave up 1 base and J gave up 1 base; unmatched junction bases: 9. The CDR3 loop is CASSIGYLLAENTGELFF. DNA of the CDR3: TGTGCCAGTAGTATAGGTTATCTGCTAGCGGAGAACACCGGGGAGCTGTTTTTT.

The chain uses TRBV18 and TRBJ2-7; TRBD1 matches 8 bases. V was pared by 3 bases and J by 3 bases, with 10 bases of the junction left unmatched. The CDR3 runs 16 residues. Germline values: CDR1 KGHSH, CDR2 LQKENI. In DNA form, the CDR3 reads TGTGCCAGCTCACCGACTAGATTCGACAGGGGCTACGAGCAGTACTTC. Protein: CASSPTRFDRGYEQYF.

The CDR3 sequence: CASSSYAGSPDTQYF. CDR3 DNA: TGTGCCAGCAGTTCCTACGCGGGGAGTCCAGATACGCAGTATTTT. This chain links TRBV27 with TRBJ2-3; a weak D match, TRBD2 (6 bases). This CDR3 has 15 amino acids. Per the germline V gene, CDR1 is MNHEY and CDR2 is SMNVEV (reference sequence). V was cut by 4 bases and J by 4 bases, with 15 bases left in between.

This rearrangement joins TRBV29-1 to TRBJ1-1; D possibly corresponds to TRBD1 (6 bases). CDR1 and CDR2 (germline): SQVTM, ANQGSEA. The CDR3 runs 13 residues. V gave up 5 bases and J gave up 1 base, with 11 bases separating them. This CDR3 is CSVRQVPNTEAFF. The CDR3 nucleotides are TGCAGCGTTCGACAGGTCCCGAACACTGAAGCTTTCTTT.

The sample holds one count of this clone. The chain recombines TRBV4-3 with TRBJ2-2; D is uncertain. The CDR3 runs 16 residues. Germline V gene data show CDR1 as LGHNA and CDR2 as YSLEER. V was pared by 1 base and J by 5 bases, with 14 bases between. CDR3 residues: CASSQGVREGTGELFF. The CDR3 bases are TGCGCCAGCAGCCAAGGGGTTAGGGAAGGGACCGGGGAGCTGTTTTTT.

This clone was recorded once. The chain links TRBV7-2 to TRBJ2-5, with 8 bases identical to TRBD1. Germline values: CDR1 SGHTA, CDR2 FQGNSA. The CDR3 length is 17 residues. The V gene end was trimmed by 5 bases and the J gene end by 0 bases; junction bases not matched to a gene: 11. The CDR3 bases are TGTGCCAGCAGCCCCACCGACAGGGGTCCTTACCAAGAGACCCAGTACTTC. This gives the protein CASSPTDRGPYQETQYF. Full variable domain (rest looked up from reference TRBV7-2 and TRBJ2-5): GAGVSQSPSNKVTEKGKDVELRCDPISGHTALYWYRQSLGQGLEFLIYFQGNSAPDKSGLPSDRFSAERTGGSVSTLTIQRTQQEDSAVYLCASSPTDRGPYQETQYFGPGTRLLVL.

In its sample, this clone ranks as medium-sized. The J gene is TRBJ1-5, the V gene TRBV18; D gene unclear. The CDR3 has 15 amino acids. CDR1 is KGHSH and CDR2 is LQKENI in the germline V gene. V lost 3 bases and J 3 bases, leaving 12 bases between the germline ends. Here the CDR3 DNA reads TGTGCCAGCTCACCGGGTATTGAAGTCAATCAGCCCCAGCATTTT. Residues: CASSPGIEVNQPQHF. Filled out from reference TRBV18 and TRBJ1-5, the complete variable domain reads NAGVMQNPRHLVRRRGQEARLRCSPMKGHSHVYWYRQLPEEGLKFMVYLQKENIIDESGMPKERFSAEFPKEGPSILRIQQVVRGDSAAYFCASSPGIEVNQPQHFGDGTRLSIL.

The J gene is TRBJ1-1, the V gene TRBV4-3; D possibly corresponds to TRBD1 (5 bases). In germline, CDR1 is LGHNA, CDR2 YSLEER. Trimming removed 2 bases at V and 1 base at J, with 5 bases between. The CDR3 spans 13 residues. The CDR3 here is CASSQTGNTEAFF. DNA of the CDR3: TGCGCCAGCAGCCAAACAGGGAACACTGAAGCTTTCTTT.

The V gene is TRBV25-1, the J gene TRBJ1-2; TRBD1 aligns across 7 bases. CDR1 MGHDK and CDR2 SYGVNS come from the germline V gene. This CDR3 has 16 amino acids. V was clipped by 0 bases and J by 6 bases; unmatched bases: 10. The CDR3 region is CASSEYGSKGGDGYTF. CDR3 nucleotide sequence: TGTGCCAGCAGTGAATACGGTAGCAAAGGGGGCGATGGCTACACCTTC.

The gene calls are TRBV11-3 and TRBJ2-3; the D is unclear. Trimming took 5 bases from V and 0 from J, leaving 15 bases between them. Germline assignment: CDR1 SGHNT and CDR2 YENEEA. This CDR3 contains 16 residues. The CDR3 DNA reads as TGTGCCAGCAGCCTCGGAGAAGGAACTAGCACAGATACGCAGTATTTT. Translated, it gives CASSLGEGTSTDTQYF.

The gene calls are TRBV7-2 and TRBJ1-1; D uncertain. The CDR3 length is 14 residues. Deletions cut 5 bases from V and 1 base from J, with 11 bases between. CDR1 is SGHTA and CDR2 is FQGNSA in the germline V gene. The CDR3 loop reads CASSRASRNTEAFF. The CDR3 DNA reads as TGTGCCAGCAGCAGGGCCTCAAGGAACACTGAAGCTTTCTTT.